The 32 T cell receptor beta chains below all came from one sample that was sequenced in a study of glioma-infiltrating T cells. Amplification of TCR alpha and beta CDR3 regions from RNA used iRepertoire nested multiplex PCR. Each CDR3 protein is one row after TCRdb ran MiXCR on the multiplex PCR reads. The table records 95,000 to 150,000 distinct CDR3 sequences, approximately 25% of them present only once. Specimen: glioma tissue, nonneoplastic brain tissue, or PBMCs (not recorded which). The receptor set was obtained from a human donor with low-grade glioma or glioblastoma, undergoing nonglioma brain surgery, or in good health (not recorded which).

This chain joins TRBV29-1 and TRBJ2-1, with TRBD2 matching 9 bases. V lost 4 bases and J lost 3; bases outside the gene matches: 7. Germline assignment: CDR1 SQVTM and CDR2 ANQGSEA. The length of the CDR3 is 15 residues. CDR3 DNA: TGCAGCGTTGGGCTAGCGGGGAGGGACTACAATGAGCAGTTCTTC. Translated, it gives CSVGLAGRDYNEQFF.

At least ten counts were recorded for this clonotype. V usage is TRBV7-2 and J usage is TRBJ2-3; D perhaps matches TRBD2 (6 bases). V was clipped by 5 bases and J by 4 bases, with 13 bases between them. CDR3 length equals 14 residues. Germline CDR1 is SGHTA and CDR2 is FQGNSA. The CDR3 sequence: CASSQRLVPDTQYF. In DNA, the CDR3 is TGTGCCAGCAGCCAGCGACTAGTCCCAGATACGCAGTATTTT.

Points on this clonotype: One end of the junction fails to match germline, which may point to a read error. The V call is TRBV15, the J call TRBJ1-1; 7 bases agree with TRBD1. The CDR3 runs to 14 residues. Looked up from germline, CDR1 is LNHNV and CDR2 is YYDKDF (reference sequence). The CDR3 nucleotides read TGTGCGACCAGCGTACGGACAGGCCTACGGGGAGCTTTCTTT. Protein: CATSVRTGLRGAFF.

This clonotype was seen repeatedly, ten times or more. J is TRBJ1-6 and V is TRBV7-2, with D unresolved. CDR1 is SGHTA, CDR2 FQGNSA, per germline. The CDR3 covers 16 residues. With 2 bases removed from V and 7 bases from J, the gap between germline ends came to 15 bases. The CDR3 protein is CASSLLDPGSNSPLHF. DNA for the CDR3: TGTGCCAGCAGCTTACTGGACCCTGGTTCAAATTCACCCCTCCACTTT.

With regard to this clonotype: A read error is possible here, since a much larger clone lies one base away. This chain connects TRBV7-2 to TRBJ2-5; D is undetermined. Germline V CDR1 and CDR2: SGHTA, FQGNSA. CDR3 length: 14 residues. The CDR3 DNA sequence: TGTGCCAGCAGCTCTACGGTCCTCCAAGGGACCCAGTACTTC. Protein product: CASSSTVLQGTQYF.

About this clonotype itself: This may come from a read error, since a much larger clone is one base off. The V and J genes are TRBV6-2 or TRBV6-3 and TRBJ2-1; 10 nucleotides line up with TRBD2. The CDR3 spans 15 residues. Germline V gene lookup returns CDR1 MNHEY and CDR2 SVGEGT. After removal of 2 bases from V and 9 bases from J, the junction contained 7 bases not matched to a gene. The CDR3 DNA sequence: TGTGCCAGCAGTTACCCCGCTAGCGGGAGAAGTGAGCAGTTCTTC. Encoded protein: CASSYPASGRSEQFF.

The DNA of the CDR3 is TGTGCCAGCAGTACGGGTGACAGGGCTGAGTGGTCGACCCGAGGCCATAGCAATCAGCCCCAGCATTTT. This translates into CASSTGDRAEWSTRGHSNQPQHF. The chain links TRBV28 to TRBJ1-5; TRBD1 matches at 7 bases. Germline V lookup: CDR1 MDHEN, CDR2 SYDVKM. CDR3 length equals 23 residues. V trimming: 5 bases; J trimming: 0 bases; junction bases outside the gene matches: 28.

Of note for this clonotype: Being one base from a much bigger clone, this may be a read error. The missing conserved phenylalanine or tryptophan at the end of this CDR3 makes a read error likely. The chain uses TRBV19 and TRBJ1-2; no firm D call. The germline V and J ends were trimmed by 6 bases and 1 base, with 9 bases remaining between them. Germline V gives CDR1 LNHDA, CDR2 SQIVND (reference sequence). The CDR3 covers 13 residues. In DNA form, the CDR3 reads TGTGCCAGTAGACTTGACCTTAACTATGGCTACACCTTA. The encoded protein is CASRLDLNYGYTL.

The chain recombines TRBV14 with TRBJ2-1; no clear D. The CDR3 loop spans 15 amino acids. In germline, CDR1 is SGHDN, CDR2 FVKESK. Trimming shortened V by 1 base and J by 3 bases, and 10 bases separated the two germline ends. The DNA of the CDR3 is TGTGCCAGCAGCCAAGGGTGGGCCCTCTACAATGAGCAGTTCTTC. Encoded protein: CASSQGWALYNEQFF.

The chain is built from TRBV29-1 and TRBJ2-7; 10 bases are a match to TRBD1. This CDR3 has 13 amino acids. Germline CDR1 and CDR2: SQVTM and ANQGSEA. J was trimmed by 5 bases and V by 6 bases; bases with no gene match: 7. This CDR3 is CSVKGQGRDEQYF. CDR3 in DNA: TGCAGCGTGAAGGGACAGGGGAGGGACGAGCAGTACTTC.

The rearrangement uses TRBV11-2 and TRBJ1-1; 10 bases are a match to TRBD1. Trimming at V came to 4 bases and at J to 4 bases, leaving 9 bases not matched to a gene. The CDR3 has 16 amino acids. The germline gives CDR1 SGHAT, CDR2 FQNNGV. The CDR3 is CASSSRGTGVGTEAFF. The CDR3 nucleotides are TGTGCCAGCAGCTCCCGAGGGACAGGGGTCGGCACTGAAGCTTTCTTT.

A note on this clonotype: A much larger clone lies a single base off, so this may be a read error. This rearrangement joins TRBV7-3 to TRBJ1-1, with no clear D. Germline CDR1 and CDR2: SGHTA and FQGTGA. The CDR3 contains 12 residues. The CDR3 is CASRLISTEAFF. DNA for the CDR3: TGTGCCAGCCGCTTAATTTCCACTGAAGCTTTCTTT.

This clonotype was seen ten or more times. The V gene is TRBV28, the J gene TRBJ1-2; no reliable D call. Germline lookup yields CDR1 MDHEN and CDR2 SYDVKM. Deletions cut 3 bases from V and 4 bases from J, with 9 bases between. The CDR3 loop spans 13 amino acids. The CDR3 reads CASSLARIYGYTF. The CDR3 region has the DNA TGTGCCAGCAGTTTGGCCAGGATCTATGGCTACACCTTC.

The sample holds many counts of this clonotype. This sequence joins TRBV7-2 and TRBJ2-1; the match to TRBD2 covers 8 bases. Germline CDR1 SGHTA, CDR2 FQGNSA. This CDR3 spans 17 amino acids. Unmatched junction bases numbered 11, after V lost 5 bases and J lost 2 bases. The CDR3 nucleotides read TGTGCCAGCAGCCGGAATGGACTAGCCGGGCCCTACAATGAGCAGTTCTTC. Translating gives CASSRNGLAGPYNEQFF.

This clonotype has ten or more counts. At one boundary the junction diverges from the germline segment, which might be a read error. This rearrangement joins TRBV15 to TRBJ2-5, with 7 bases fitting TRBD2. This CDR3 comprises 15 residues. Per germline, CDR1 LNHNV and CDR2 YYDKDF (reference sequence). CDR3 nucleotide sequence: TGTGCCGCCAGCAGTGCCTCTAGCGGTTCAGAGACCCAGTACTTC. Encoded protein: CAASSASSGSETQYF.

The chain combines TRBV12-3 or TRBV12-4 with TRBJ2-7; 7 positions match TRBD1. Losses at the gene ends were 4 bases for V and 5 bases for J; bases not matched to a gene: 17. This CDR3 has 17 residues. CDR3 sequence (DNA): TGTGCCAGCAGTTCCCCCCAGAGACAGGGAAGTAGGAACGAGCAGTACTTC. This encodes CASSSPQRQGSRNEQYF.

This clonotype was detected a few times. Germline is not matched at one junction end, which may reflect a read error. This chain joins TRBV4-1 and TRBJ2-5; a possible D gene is TRBD1 (5 bases). CDR3 length: 13 amino acids. Germline assignment: CDR1 MGHRA and CDR2 YSYEKL. The CDR3 spells CASGQEGEETQYF. The CDR3 nucleotides are TGCGCCAGCGGCCAAGAAGGGGAAGAGACCCAGTACTTC.

This clonotype has at least ten counts. V is TRBV28 and J is TRBJ2-3; the match to TRBD1 covers 7 bases. CDR3 size: 14 residues. V lost 3 bases to trimming and J lost 3 bases; unmatched junction nucleotides: 3. Germline CDR1 is MDHEN and CDR2 is SYDVKM. The CDR3 DNA sequence: TGTGCCAGCAGTTTGAACAGGGGTACAGATACGCAGTATTTT. Translation gives CASSLNRGTDTQYF.

This clonotype was detected a few times. In nucleotides, the CDR3 is TGCGCCAGCAGCCAAGTTCAATTACCGAATTACGAGCAGTACTTC. This gives the protein CASSQVQLPNYEQYF. This chain links TRBV4-1 with TRBJ2-7, with D hard to call. The V end lost 1 base, the J end lost 4 bases, and 14 bases lay between the germline ends. The CDR3 is 15 amino acids. Germline V lookup: CDR1 MGHRA, CDR2 YSYEKL.

This clonotype has a count of ten or more. The genes are TRBV6-1 and TRBJ1-1, with TRBD1 matching 10 bases. The V segment lost 6 bases and the J segment 1 base; nucleotides outside the gene matches: 8. The CDR3 totals 16 residues. The germline gives CDR1 MNHNS, CDR2 SASEGT. CDR3 region: CASSLPGQGPNTEAFF. CDR3 in DNA: TGTGCCAGCAGCCTACCGGGACAGGGGCCGAACACTGAAGCTTTCTTT.

Concerning this clonotype: A single base separates this from a much larger clone, so it may be a read error. The chain employs TRBV7-9 and TRBJ1-1; D ambiguous. The CDR3 sequence is 13 residues long. Germline V gene sequence: CDR1 SEHNR, CDR2 FQNEAQ (reference sequence). V lost 1 base and J lost 4, with 7 bases in between. This CDR3 is CASSLVGITEAFF. The CDR3 DNA follows: TGTGCCAGCAGCTTAGTAGGGATCACTGAAGCTTTCTTT.

About this clonotype itself: This may arise from a read error, as a much more abundant clone is one base away. The gene calls are TRBV7-2 and TRBJ2-7; D gene uncertain. Per the germline V gene, CDR1 is SGHTA and CDR2 is FQGNSA. The CDR3 is made up of 15 amino acids. The CDR3 nucleotides read TGTGCCAGCAGCTGGGCAGCTTCCCCCTTTTACGGGCAGTACTTC. It specifies CASSWAASPFYGQYF. Full variable domain (remainder filled in from reference TRBV7-2 and TRBJ2-7): GAGVSQSPSNKVTEKGKDVELRCDPISGHTALYWYRQSLGQGLEFLIYFQGNSAPDKSGLPSDRFSAERTGGSVSTLTIQRTQQEDSAVYLCASSWAASPFYGQYFGPGTRLTVT.

Only one count was recorded for this clonotype. A much larger clone differs by one base, so this may be a read error. The rearrangement links TRBV7-8 to TRBJ1-1; tentatively, D is TRBD1 (5 bases). V was pared by 5 bases and J by 2 bases, with 21 bases between. Germline-derived CDR1 and CDR2 are SGHVS and FQNEAQ. The CDR3 has 17 amino acids. CDR3 nucleotides: TGTGCCAGCAGCCCGACGTCACCGGGGCCGATAAACACTGAAGCTTTCTTT. Translated, it gives CASSPTSPGPINTEAFF.

A word on this clonotype: A read error is possible here, since a much larger clone lies one base away. The chain recombines TRBV6-2 or TRBV6-3 with TRBJ1-1; D is unclear. With 6 bases removed from V and 1 base from J, the gap between germline ends came to 12 bases. CDR1 and CDR2 (germline): MNHEY, SVGEGT. The CDR3 is 14 residues long. In DNA, the CDR3 is TGTGCCAGCAGCCAGGTACAGCGGAACACTGAAGCTTTCTTT. Translated: CASSQVQRNTEAFF.

Turning to this clonotype: At one end, the junction sequence differs from germline, possibly due to a read error. This chain uses TRBV5-1 with TRBJ2-5; TRBD1 agrees at 7 bases. Germline V gene sequence: CDR1 SGHRS, CDR2 YFSETQ. CDR3 length: 15 amino acids. This CDR3 reads CAGSSTGFPQETQYF. In nucleotides, the CDR3 is TGCGCCGGCAGCTCGACAGGGTTCCCCCAAGAGACCCAGTACTTC.

This chain connects TRBV19 to TRBJ2-3; D possibly corresponds to TRBD1 (5 bases). Looked up from germline, CDR1 is LNHDA and CDR2 is SQIVND (reference sequence). The CDR3 length is 14 residues. V was trimmed by 5 bases and J by 0 bases, leaving 9 bases between them. The CDR3 bases are TGTGCCAGTAGTCCCCGACAGAGCACAGATACGCAGTATTTT. This gives the protein CASSPRQSTDTQYF.

This clonotype showed up many times. J is TRBJ2-7 and V is TRBV29-1, with TRBD2 identical over 7 bases. This CDR3 region has 12 residues. The junction had 7 bases not matched to a gene; V was cut back by 6 bases and J by 5 bases. Germline CDR1 SQVTM, CDR2 ANQGSEA. CDR3 in amino acids: CSVSRGGNEQYF. CDR3 in DNA: TGCAGCGTCTCAAGGGGAGGGAACGAGCAGTACTTC.

Many counts were recorded for this clonotype. This rearrangement joins TRBV6-1 to TRBJ2-7, with 9 bases identical to TRBD1. V shed 5 bases and J 5 bases; nucleotides not matched to a gene: 4. Germline-derived CDR1 and CDR2 are MNHNS and SASEGT. The CDR3 spans 13 residues. Here the CDR3 DNA reads TGTGCCAGCAGTCGACGGACAGGGGACGAGCAGTACTTC. Translating it yields CASSRRTGDEQYF.

This clonotype was recorded many times. The rearrangement joins TRBV24-1 to TRBJ2-1; TRBD2 matches 10 bases. With V trimmed by 3 bases and J by 5 bases, 18 bases remained unmatched. CDR1 is KGHDR, CDR2 SFDVKD, per germline. This CDR3 comprises 20 residues. CDR3 region: CATSDTPFTSSGRRDNEQFF. The CDR3 nucleotides are TGTGCCACCAGTGATACCCCCTTCACCTCTAGCGGGAGAAGGGACAATGAGCAGTTCTTC.

This clonotype was picked up many times. This chain links TRBV6-2 or TRBV6-3 with TRBJ1-2; D is unclear. The CDR3 has 12 residues. V was shortened by 3 bases and J by 4 bases, with 6 bases between the two germline ends. The germline V gene has CDR1 MNHEY and CDR2 SVGEGT. The chain's CDR3 is CASSYAGYGYTF. CDR3 sequence (DNA): TGTGCCAGCAGTTATGCCGGCTATGGCTACACCTTC.

This clonotype was seen more than once but under ten times. The chain carries TRBV29-1 and TRBJ1-2, with TRBD1 identical over 7 bases. With V trimmed by 4 bases and J by 2 bases, 7 bases remained unmatched. The V gene's germline CDR1 is SQVTM and CDR2 ANQGSEA. CDR3 length: 14 residues. CDR3 nucleotides: TGCAGCGTTGTGACAGGGAGTTTGAACTATGGCTACACCTTC. It codes for CSVVTGSLNYGYTF.

This clonotype was observed many times. The rearrangement uses TRBV29-1 and TRBJ2-5; no definite D call. The germline V gene has CDR1 SQVTM and CDR2 ANQGSEA. CDR3 length: 11 residues. Trimming took 3 bases from V and 2 from J, leaving 4 bases between them. The CDR3 sequence: CSVEEQETQYF. The CDR3, as DNA: TGCAGCGTTGAGGAGCAAGAGACCCAGTACTTC.